The rows below give T cell receptor beta chains drawn from one sample of a study of T-cell memory formation after mild COVID-19. TCRdb redid the calling of the 5' RACE reads with MiXCR, one entry per CDR3 protein. Of 120,000 to 150,000 distinct CDR3 sequences detected, roughly 19% appear once; the ten largest clones hold 2% to 2.5%. The specimen was PBMCs or a T cell subset sorted from them (not recorded which). The receptors were gathered from an adult woman who had mild COVID-19 (a few samples of this study predate the infection). Cell type and time point are not known. CDR3s include the opening cysteine and the closing phenylalanine or tryptophan. A D gene is named only where the DNA matches it firmly. Clone size is stated in some rows and not others, as once, few, many or a class when expanded.

size,J,V,D,DNA,CDR3
few,TRBJ1-2,TRBV13,NA,TGTGCCAGCAGCGTGGCGACGGTGGGCTATGGCTACACCTTC,CASSVATVGYGYTF
NA,TRBJ1-1,TRBV27,NA,TGTGCCAGCAGTGGGGCGGTAGAAGGTGAAGCTTTCTTT,CASSGAVEGEAFF
few,TRBJ2-3,TRBV18,NA,TGTGCCAGCTCACCGCAGAACGGACGCACAGATACGCAGTATTTT,CASSPQNGRTDTQYF
NA,TRBJ1-1,TRBV21-1,NA,TGTGCCAGCCGAACAGGGGGGGACAGGGGGCGGGCCACTGAAGCTTTCTTT,CASRTGGDRGRATEAFF
few,TRBJ2-1,TRBV10-3,NA,TGTGCCATCAGTGACGGGATCGGGCAGTTCTTC,CAISDGIGQFF
NA,TRBJ1-2,TRBV27,TRBD1,TGTGCCAGCAGTTTCATATCACTCGGACAGGGGGTGTATGGCTACACCTTC,CASSFISLGQGVYGYTF
NA,TRBJ1-4,TRBV12-3/TRBV12-4,TRBD1,TGTGCCACCTCGGGACAGGGGGCTGAAAAACTGTTTTTT,CATSGQGAEKLFF
few,TRBJ1-4,TRBV7-9,TRBD1,TGTGCCAGCAGCTCCAGGGGGCAGGGTGAAAAACTGTTTTTT,CASSSRGQGEKLFF
few,TRBJ2-3,TRBV5-4,TRBD1,TGTGCCAGCAGCTTGGTGGACAGGTTCACAGATACGCAGTATTTT,CASSLVDRFTDTQYF
NA,TRBJ2-3,TRBV12-3/TRBV12-4,NA,TGTGCCAGCAGTCGGAACATAGGGATCACAGATACGCAGTATTTT,CASSRNIGITDTQYF
NA,TRBJ2-2,TRBV6-2/TRBV6-3,NA,TGTGCCAGCAGTTACGGGGCCACCTACACCGGGGAGCTGTTTTTT,CASSYGATYTGELFF
NA,TRBJ1-1,TRBV5-1,TRBD1,TGCGCCAGCAGCGTAACAGGGGGCATGAACACTGAAGCTTTCTTT,CASSVTGGMNTEAFF
few,TRBJ2-3,TRBV4-2,NA,TGTGCCAGCAGCCAAGGAGGGGCCGGGGCAGATACGCAGTATTTT,CASSQGGAGADTQYF
NA,TRBJ1-6,TRBV5-1,NA,TGCGCCAGCAGCCTCAACGACCCGGGACTCAGCCTCCACTTT,CASSLNDPGLSLHF
NA,TRBJ2-6,TRBV5-1,NA,TGCGCCAGCAGCTTGTGGGGTGCTGCCGGGGCCAACGTCCTGACTTTC,CASSLWGAAGANVLTF
NA,TRBJ2-1,TRBV7-2,NA,TGTGCCAGCAGACGCACGGGGCTGGGGGGTAAATATGAGCAGTTCTTC,CASRRTGLGGKYEQFF
NA,TRBJ1-2,TRBV5-5,NA,TGTGCCAGCAGCATTAGGACAGATGGCTACACCTTC,CASSIRTDGYTF
few,TRBJ2-3,TRBV5-1,TRBD2,TGCGCCAGCAGCCCGGGACTAGCGGGGTACGATACGCAGTATTTT,CASSPGLAGYDTQYF
NA,TRBJ2-3,TRBV2,NA,TGTGCCAGCAGTGAGTTCTTAGGGCCAGATACGCAGTATTTT,CASSEFLGPDTQYF
few,TRBJ2-1,TRBV6-2/TRBV6-3,NA,TGTGCCAGCAGTTTCACCCCGACGGTTAGCTCCTACAATGAGCAGTTCTTC,CASSFTPTVSSYNEQFF
NA,TRBJ2-3,TRBV7-2,NA,TGTGCCAGCAGCTTCTCCCCCTCTGATACGCAGTATTTT,CASSFSPSDTQYF
NA,TRBJ2-5,TRBV20-1,TRBD2,TGCAGTGCTAGAGGGGCGGGGGGGCTCGAGACCCAGTACTTC,CSARGAGGLETQYF